The clone carrying this T cell receptor beta chain was observed a few times. Its target is unknown. The data are from a study of blood T cells in healthy people across ages. Extraction of total RNA produced a minimum of 5 micrograms from each sample. Combining a sample-barcoded 5' primer with a J-beta primer mix, a second PCR ran for roughly 6 to 11 cycles. TCRdb re-analysed the 5' RACE reads in MiXCR, keeping a single row per CDR3 protein. The sample lists around 1.5 million distinct CDR3 sequences, around 59% occurring once. Findings of the study overall: Per-million-T-cell TCR beta diversity fell roughly linearly with age.

The CDR3 totals 15 residues. The V and J ends lost 7 bases and 0 bases respectively, with 16 bases between them. Sequenced material: blood. The chain employs TRBV12-3 or TRBV12-4 and TRBJ2-7; D ambiguous. The receptor was isolated from a man aged 18 to 35 in good health. CDR3 in amino acids: CASTLSSVSSYEQYF. The CDR3 nucleotides are TGTGCCAGCACCCTATCGTCCGTGAGCTCCTACGAGCAGTACTTC.